This record concerns one T cell receptor (beta chain) sequence. The junction departs from the called germline gene at one end, perhaps through a read error. Germline V gene lookup returns CDR1 MNHEY and CDR2 SVGAGI. CDR3 size: 15 residues. Profiling relied on immunoSEQ multiplex PCR, and the TCRdb table lists in-frame clones only, not all of them. There are a few hundred thousand clones in the sample; 80% to 90% occur only once, and around 3% lies in the top ten. This specimen comes from a study of blood T cell repertoires in COVID-19. The chain has TRBV6-5 and TRBJ2-5, with no clear D. The clonotype originates from a woman aged 25 to 39 with COVID-19, enrolled during active disease. Sequencing used peripheral blood. The CDR3 bases are TGTGCCAGCAGTGACTCTCGGAAACGAGCGGAGACCCAGTACTTC. Residues: CASSDSRKRAETQYF.